This T cell receptor (beta chain) was sequenced in a study of post-analysis software for immune sequencing data. General observations from the study: Four or five TRBV segments occurring more often in patients than controls included TRBV5-6, TRBV5-1 and TRBV20-1.

Included in the TCR beta cDNA libraries were unique molecular identifiers. TCRdb used MiXCR to reprocess the PCR reads, holding one entry per CDR3 protein. Among over 300,000 distinct CDR3 sequences listed, about a third were seen once. The CDR3 is 15 amino acids. The V end was cut by 1 base, the J end by 1 base, with 10 bases between. CDR1 and CDR2 (germline): SGHTA, FQGTGA. About this clonotype: Its antigen is unknown.

The chain links TRBV7-3 to TRBJ1-1; possibly TRBD1 for D (5 bases). The receptor's source is a girl aged 10-17 years with multiple sclerosis. Sequencing was done on a sample of blood. The CDR3 region has the DNA TGTGCCAGCAGCTTAAGGGCGGGGACGAACACTGAAGCTTTCTTT. It codes for CASSLRAGTNTEAFF.